This record looks at one T cell receptor (beta chain) sequence and its context. This entry belongs to a study of coeliac disease. CDR1 and CDR2 (germline): ENHRY, SYGVKD. V trimming: 5 bases; J trimming: 9 bases; junction bases outside the gene matches: 10. The length of the CDR3 is 15 residues. Assay: immunoSEQ multiplex PCR; the TCRdb copy retains only in-frame clones and omits some. In the table there are a few thousand clones, roughly three quarters of which are singletons. The sequenced sample consisted of lymphocytes from the gut lamina propria. The receptor's source is a woman in her thirties or forties. The chain employs TRBV10-3 and TRBJ2-7; 13 nucleotides match TRBD2. The CDR3 DNA reads as TGTGCCATCAGTCCCGGGACTAGCGGGGAGTTCGGGCAGTACTTC. As protein: CAISPGTSGEFGQYF.